This T cell receptor beta chain was identified during a study of CD8 T cells in Susac syndrome. RNA in amounts of roughly 0.45 to 1 ug was reverse transcribed with random hexamers. Amplification of TCR beta CDR3 spanned 54 Vbeta and 13 Jbeta via immunoSEQ multiplex PCR. TCRdb fed the immunoSEQ multiplex PCR reads into MiXCR, producing one record per CDR3 protein. The data contain 110,000 or so distinct CDR3 sequences, about nine tenths of them seen just once; the ten biggest clones take up 0.13% to 0.15%. There are 14 residues in the CDR3. Germline CDR1 is SGHTA and CDR2 is FQGNSA. The V and J ends lost 2 bases and 1 base respectively, with 9 bases between them.

The sequence was obtained from a human donor in good health. The V call is TRBV7-2, the J call TRBJ2-7, with D possibly being TRBD1 (5 bases). What was sequenced was CD4+ T cells from PBMCs. The DNA for the CDR3 is TGTGCCAGCAGCTTAACCTACAGGTCCTACGAGCAGTACTTC. This translates into CASSLTYRSYEQYF.